One sample yielded the 11 T cell receptor beta chains listed below, sequenced in a study of T cell responses to AZD1222 COVID-19 vaccine. Libraries were prepared by immunoSEQ multiplex PCR; TCRdb keeps only in-frame clonotypes and omits some of them. The table shows more than 70,000 clones, with around 90% occurring only once. Here the sequenced sample was peripheral blood, taken on day 0 of MenACWY control vaccination. These receptors came from an adult in good health.

The genes are TRBV7-8 and TRBJ1-5, with a tentative D call TRBD1 (5 bases). CDR3 size: 13 residues. CDR1 is SGHVS, CDR2 FQNEAQ, per germline. The V end was cut by 5 bases, the J end by 4 bases, with 9 bases between. The CDR3 DNA reads as TGTGCCAGCAGCCGGGACCCTAATCAGCCCCAGCATTTT. It encodes CASSRDPNQPQHF.

The table lists this clone with a few counts. The chain recombines TRBV24-1 with TRBJ1-5, with D possibly TRBD1 on 5 matching bases. Trimming shortened V by 6 bases and J by 2 bases, and 7 bases separated the two germline ends. CDR1 is KGHDR and CDR2 is SFDVKD in the germline V gene. The CDR3 totals 13 residues. CDR3 in DNA: TGTGCCACCAGTCCGACAGGCAATCAGCCCCAGCATTTT. Translating it yields CATSPTGNQPQHF.

The chain uses TRBV28 and TRBJ1-5; D ambiguous. This CDR3 has 12 amino acids. Trimming removed 5 bases from V and 15 bases from J, with 17 bases in between. Germline CDR1 and CDR2: MDHEN and SYDVKM. The CDR3 region is CASSPPARGPHF. The DNA for the CDR3 is TGTGCCAGCAGTCCCCCTGCGCGGGGTCCGCATTTT.

CDR3 nucleotide sequence: TGTGCCAGCAGTGCATACTCGGGGGGCGCCGGGGAGCTGTTTTTT. Translating gives CASSAYSGGAGELFF. The chain recombines TRBV6-4 with TRBJ2-2; a weak D match, TRBD2 (7 bases). The CDR3 spans 15 residues. Trimming stripped 4 bases from V and 6 bases from J, with 15 bases between. Germline V gene data show CDR1 as MRHNA and CDR2 as SNTAGT.

CDR3 sequence (DNA): TGTGCCAGCAGCGGGACAGGGCCAGATACGCAGTATTTT. Protein: CASSGTGPDTQYF. The rearrangement uses TRBV12-3 or TRBV12-4 and TRBJ2-3, with 9 bases identical to TRBD1. Unmatched junction bases numbered 2, after V lost 6 bases and J lost 4 bases. This CDR3 contains 13 residues.

This chain links TRBV5-1 with TRBJ2-7, with 7 bases aligning to TRBD2. This CDR3 contains 14 residues. Germline V lookup: CDR1 SGHRS, CDR2 YFSETQ. V dropped 0 bases and J dropped 9; count of bases not matched to a gene: 9. CDR3 DNA: TGCGCCAGCAGCTTGGCCCACGGGGGGACGGGGCAGTACTTC. This gives the protein CASSLAHGGTGQYF.

The count of this clone is one. The V call is TRBV6-5, the J call TRBJ1-6; D is uncertain. Germline lookup yields CDR1 MNHEY and CDR2 SVGAGI. Trimming pared 4 bases from V and 2 bases from J, leaving 6 bases between. The CDR3 is 14 residues long. The CDR3 protein is CASSSQPYNSPLHF. The CDR3 coding sequence is TGTGCCAGCAGTTCCCAGCCCTATAATTCACCCCTCCACTTT.

CDR3: CASTDYSGAGSNQPQHF. CDR3 bases: TGTGCCAGTACCGACTATAGTGGCGCAGGGTCGAATCAGCCCCAGCATTTT. The rearrangement uses TRBV19 and TRBJ1-5, with D tentatively TRBD1 (5 bases). Trimming stripped 7 bases from V and 4 bases from J, with 23 bases between. CDR1 and CDR2 from the germline V gene are LNHDA and SQIVND (reference sequence). This CDR3 has 17 amino acids.

This clone was detected once. J is TRBJ2-1 and V is TRBV7-2, with 10 bases lining up with TRBD1. The ends lost 5 bases at V and 6 bases at J; junction bases unmatched: 4. Germline assignment: CDR1 SGHTA and CDR2 FQGNSA. CDR3 length: 14 residues. The CDR3 reads CASSPWTGGNEQFF. DNA for the CDR3: TGTGCCAGCAGCCCCTGGACAGGGGGCAATGAGCAGTTCTTC.

The chain couples TRBV6-4 to TRBJ1-4; D possibly corresponds to TRBD1 (5 bases). V lost 3 bases and J 14 bases, leaving 13 bases between the germline ends. The CDR3 is 12 amino acids. The V gene's germline CDR1 is MRHNA and CDR2 SNTAGT. CDR3 in amino acids: CASSDGGSWLFF. In DNA form, the CDR3 reads TGTGCCAGCAGTGATGGGGGGAGTTGGCTGTTTTTT.

The chain uses TRBV5-8 and TRBJ2-5; 9 bases map to TRBD1. Germline V gene sequence: CDR1 SGHTS, CDR2 YDEGEE. The CDR3 spans 15 residues. V shed 0 bases, J shed 4 bases, and the junction held 4 bases outside the gene matches. The CDR3 DNA is TGTGCCAGCAGCTTGGCCGGGACAGGGAGAGAGACCCAGTACTTC. This gives the protein CASSLAGTGRETQYF.